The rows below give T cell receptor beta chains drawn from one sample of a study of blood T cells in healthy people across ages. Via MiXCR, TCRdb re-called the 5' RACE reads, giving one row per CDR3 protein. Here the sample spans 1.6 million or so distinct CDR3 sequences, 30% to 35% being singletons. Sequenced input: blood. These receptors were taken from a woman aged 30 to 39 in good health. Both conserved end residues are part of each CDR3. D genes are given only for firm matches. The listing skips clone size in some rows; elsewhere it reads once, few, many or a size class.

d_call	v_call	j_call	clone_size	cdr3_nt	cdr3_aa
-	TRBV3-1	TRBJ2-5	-	TGTGCCAGCAGCGCAACCCTCGGGACACAAGAGACCCAGTACTTC	CASSATLGTQETQYF
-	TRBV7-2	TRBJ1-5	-	TGTGCCAGCAGCTTATCGGCCCAGGGGAATCAGCCCCAGCATTTT	CASSLSAQGNQPQHF
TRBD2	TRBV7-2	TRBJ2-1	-	TGTGCCAGCAGCCCCCCGACTAGCGGGGTCTACAATGAGCAGTTCTTC	CASSPPTSGVYNEQFF
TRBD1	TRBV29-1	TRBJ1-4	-	TGCAGCGTACGACAGGGATCTAATGAAAAACTGTTTTTT	CSVRQGSNEKLFF
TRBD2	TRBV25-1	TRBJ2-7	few	TGTGCCAGCAGAGCGGGAGTGGGCTACGAGCAGTACTTC	CASRAGVGYEQYF
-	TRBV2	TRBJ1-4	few	TGTGCCAGCAGTGAAGCGCTCCCCACCCCAACTAATGAAAAACTGTTTTTT	CASSEALPTPTNEKLFF
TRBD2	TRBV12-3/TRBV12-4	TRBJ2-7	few	TGTGCCAGCAGTGCAGGACTAGCGGGCTACTACGAGCAGTACTTC	CASSAGLAGYYEQYF
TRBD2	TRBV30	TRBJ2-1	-	TGTGCCTGGAGTGTAGGGACTCGACTAGCGGGAGTTAATGAGCAGTTCTTC	CAWSVGTRLAGVNEQFF
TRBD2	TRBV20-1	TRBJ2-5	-	TGCAGTGCCGGCCCGCCAGCGGGAGGGGCCGAGACCCAGTACTTC	CSAGPPAGGAETQYF
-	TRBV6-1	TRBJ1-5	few	TGTGCCAGCAGAGAAGACAGTCTTGGCAATCAGCCCCAGCATTTT	CASREDSLGNQPQHF
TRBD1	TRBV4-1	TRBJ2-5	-	TGCGCCAGCAGCCAAGAGAGGATCCCAGGGGGATTGGGAGAGACCCAGTACTTC	CASSQERIPGGLGETQYF
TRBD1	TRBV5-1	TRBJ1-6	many	TGTGCCAGCAGCTTAGGGGACAGGAATTCACCCCTCCACTTT	CASSLGDRNSPLHF
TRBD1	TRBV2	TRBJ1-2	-	TGTGCCAGCAGGAGGGACAGGGCTCCTCAGGGTGGCTACACCTTC	CASRRDRAPQGGYTF
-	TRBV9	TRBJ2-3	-	TGTGCCAGCAGCGTAGCGAGGGAGAACAGAGATACGCAGTATTTT	CASSVARENRDTQYF
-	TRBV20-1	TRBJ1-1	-	TGCAGTGCTAGGGGAAACAGCGATGAAGCTTTCTTT	CSARGNSDEAFF
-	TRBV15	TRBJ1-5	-	TGTGCCACCAGCAGTAGCCCGACTTATAGCAATCAGCCCCAGCATTTT	CATSSSPTYSNQPQHF
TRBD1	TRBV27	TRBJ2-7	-	TGTGCCAGCAGCCTGACAGGGGTCAAGGCCTACGAGCAGTACTTC	CASSLTGVKAYEQYF
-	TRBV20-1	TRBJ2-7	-	TGCAGTGCTAGCCCGGACCAGGGGATGAGCTACGAGCAGTACTTC	CSASPDQGMSYEQYF
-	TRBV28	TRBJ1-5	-	TGTGCCAGCAGTTCCGAAGCCCAGCCCCAGCATTTT	CASSSEAQPQHF
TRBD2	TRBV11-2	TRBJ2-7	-	TGTGCCAGCAGCTTAGATCTTAGCGGGAGTGCCTGGGAGCAGTACTTC	CASSLDLSGSAWEQYF
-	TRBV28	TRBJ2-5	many	TGTGCCAGCAGCCCACCCCCAGGGAGAGAGACCCAGTACTTC	CASSPPPGRETQYF
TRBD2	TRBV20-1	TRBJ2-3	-	TGCAGTGCGGATAGCGGGGGGGTCACAGATACGCAGTATTTT	CSADSGGVTDTQYF
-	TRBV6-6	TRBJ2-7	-	TGTGCCAGCAGTGAGGGTGGGATCTACGAGCAGTACTTC	CASSEGGIYEQYF